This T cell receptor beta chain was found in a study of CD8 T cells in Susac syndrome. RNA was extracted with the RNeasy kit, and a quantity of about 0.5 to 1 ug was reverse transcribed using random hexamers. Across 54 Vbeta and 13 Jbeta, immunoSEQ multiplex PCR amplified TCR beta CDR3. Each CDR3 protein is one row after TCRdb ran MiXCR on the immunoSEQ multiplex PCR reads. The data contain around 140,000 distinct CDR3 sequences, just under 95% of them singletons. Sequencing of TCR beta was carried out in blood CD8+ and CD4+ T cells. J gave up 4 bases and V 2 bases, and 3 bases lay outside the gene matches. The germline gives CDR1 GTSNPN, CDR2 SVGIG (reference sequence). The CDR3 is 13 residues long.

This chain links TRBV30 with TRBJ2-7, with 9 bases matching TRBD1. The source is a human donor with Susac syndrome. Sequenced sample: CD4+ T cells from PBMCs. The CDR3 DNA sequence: TGTGCCTGGAGTCTGGACAGGGGTTACGAGCAGTACTTC. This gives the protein CAWSLDRGYEQYF.